One sample yielded the 25 T cell receptor beta chains listed below, sequenced in a study of blood T cell repertoires in COVID-19. TCRdb keeps only in-frame clones here, not all; method: immunoSEQ multiplex PCR. Here the sample spans some 320,000 clones, 90% being singletons. Source material: PBMCs or T cells enriched from blood (not recorded which). The receptors stem from a man aged 55 to 69 who had recovered from COVID-19.

CDR3 nucleotides: TGCGCCAGCCCGGCGGGGTGGCTTCTCACAGATACGCAGTATTTT. This codes for CASPAGWLLTDTQYF. The rearrangement links TRBV5-1 to TRBJ2-3, with D possibly being TRBD2 (6 bases). The CDR3 is 15 residues long. The germline V and J ends were trimmed by 7 bases and 2 bases, with 17 bases remaining between them. Per the germline V gene, CDR1 is SGHRS and CDR2 is YFSETQ.

The rearrangement joins TRBV5-1 to TRBJ1-1; 7 nucleotides line up with TRBD1. The CDR3 totals 13 residues. The V gene's germline CDR1 is SGHRS and CDR2 YFSETQ. The V gene end was trimmed by 4 bases and the J gene end by 1 base; junction bases not matched to a gene: 1. The CDR3 DNA sequence: TGCGCCAGCAGCCGGGACAGGAACACTGAAGCTTTCTTT. It is translated as CASSRDRNTEAFF.

CDR3: CASSLLGQGSGANVLTF. CDR3 in DNA: TGTGCCAGCAGCCTTCTGGGACAGGGCTCTGGGGCCAACGTCCTGACTTTC. The chain carries TRBV5-6 and TRBJ2-6; TRBD1 matches 9 bases. This CDR3 is built from 17 residues. The V gene's germline CDR1 is SGHDT and CDR2 YYEEEE. Trimming removed 4 bases from V and 0 bases from J; junction bases left unmatched: 5.

The rearrangement links TRBV2 to TRBJ1-5, with no clear D. Germline V lookup: CDR1 SNHLY, CDR2 FYNNEI. V lost 4 bases and J 0 bases, leaving 10 bases between the germline ends. The CDR3 runs to 15 residues. The CDR3 sequence is CASSVGKNSNQPQHF. The CDR3 nucleotides read TGTGCCAGCAGTGTCGGGAAGAATAGCAATCAGCCCCAGCATTTT.

This clone showed up just once. The chain couples TRBV6-2 or TRBV6-3 to TRBJ1-2; possible D gene TRBD1, 5 bases. Germline CDR1 and CDR2: MNHEY and SVGEGT. Between the trimmed V and J ends, which lost 5 bases and 4 bases, there was a span of 11 bases. The CDR3 runs to 13 residues. The CDR3 loop reads CASSRPGGYGYTF. The CDR3 DNA sequence: TGTGCCAGCAGTCGACCCGGGGGCTATGGCTACACCTTC.

Only one count was recorded for this clone. The rearrangement uses TRBV7-9 and TRBJ2-3; a weak D match, TRBD1 (6 bases). Trimming pared 8 bases from V and 1 base from J, leaving 16 bases between. Germline CDR1 and CDR2: SEHNR and FQNEAQ (reference sequence). This CDR3 spans 15 amino acids. CDR3 sequence reads: CASGNQQGGTDTQYF. DNA of the CDR3: TGTGCCAGCGGGAATCAACAGGGAGGCACAGATACGCAGTATTTT.

The genes are TRBV18 and TRBJ2-5; a weak D match, TRBD2 (6 bases). Germline V gene lookup returns CDR1 KGHSH and CDR2 LQKENI. The CDR3 consists of 14 residues. V lost 2 bases and J 3 bases, leaving 10 bases between the germline ends. CDR3 region: CASSPGGTKETQYF. Written as DNA, the CDR3 is TGTGCCAGCTCACCAGGCGGGACGAAAGAGACCCAGTACTTC.

Points on this clone: This same CDR3 is encoded by further DNA sequences in the sample. This CDR3 is CASSPGQGTDTQYF. The CDR3 region has the DNA TGTGCCAGCAGTCCGGGACAGGGGACAGATACGCAGTATTTT. The chain has TRBV7-9 and TRBJ2-3; 10 bases map to TRBD1. Germline V gene data show CDR1 as SEHNR and CDR2 as FQNEAQ (reference sequence). The CDR3 sequence is 14 residues long. The junction had 3 bases not matched to a gene; V was cut back by 6 bases and J by 3 bases.

The genes are TRBV19 and TRBJ1-2; TRBD1 matches 7 bases. With 1 base clipped from V and 3 bases from J, the junction kept 8 bases outside the gene matches. The CDR3 runs 16 residues. Germline V lookup: CDR1 LNHDA, CDR2 SQIVND (reference sequence). In nucleotides, the CDR3 is TGTGCCAGTAGTATAGGAGCCTACAGGGGCCACTATGGCTACACCTTC. Its translation is CASSIGAYRGHYGYTF.

V usage is TRBV7-8 and J usage is TRBJ2-2, with 9 bases fitting TRBD1. The trim removed 1 base at V and 3 bases at J, leaving 3 bases unmatched. Germline CDR1 and CDR2: SGHVS and FQNEAQ. This CDR3 region has 16 residues. CDR3 residues: CASSLVQGADTGELFF. DNA for the CDR3: TGTGCCAGCAGCTTAGTACAGGGGGCTGACACCGGGGAGCTGTTTTTT.

The genes are TRBV7-3 and TRBJ1-6; D is uncertain. V lost 6 bases and J lost 10, with 13 bases in between. Germline lookup yields CDR1 SGHTA and CDR2 FQGTGA. This CDR3 is 13 amino acids long. This CDR3 reads CASRHNSYSPLHF. The CDR3 coding sequence is TGTGCCAGCAGACATAATTCGTACTCACCCCTCCACTTT.

CDR3 protein: CSVEGREGNEQFF. For the CDR3, the DNA is TGCAGCGTTGAAGGGAGGGAGGGCAATGAGCAGTTCTTC. The rearrangement links TRBV29-1 to TRBJ2-1; 7 nucleotides match TRBD2. The germline CDR1 and CDR2 sequences are SQVTM and ANQGSEA. Trimming removed 1 base from V and 6 bases from J; junction bases left unmatched: 3. CDR3 size: 13 residues.

The CDR3 bases are TGCGCCAGCAGCCCCGTCCCAGGGCTGGGCACTGAAGCTTTCTTT. This codes for CASSPVPGLGTEAFF. The chain links TRBV5-1 to TRBJ1-1; the D gene is possibly TRBD1 (5 bases). V shed 4 bases and J shed 4 bases, with 17 bases lying between them. Germline-derived CDR1 and CDR2 are SGHRS and YFSETQ. This CDR3 is built from 15 residues.

This rearrangement joins TRBV10-3 to TRBJ1-6; the D is unclear. V was pared by 6 bases and J by 7 bases, with 16 bases between. CDR3 length: 15 residues. Germline CDR1 reads ENHRY; CDR2 reads SYGVKD. The DNA for the CDR3 is TGTGCCATCAGCTCCGGGGTCGCCTCGAATTCACCCCTCCACTTT. This encodes CAISSGVASNSPLHF.

V usage is TRBV2 and J usage is TRBJ2-7; D ambiguous. Germline loops: CDR1 SNHLY, CDR2 FYNNEI. Trimming stripped 5 bases from V and 1 base from J, with 15 bases between. The CDR3 is 15 residues long. This chain's CDR3 is CASSQLPEESYEQYF. For the CDR3, the DNA is TGTGCCAGCAGTCAACTCCCAGAGGAGTCCTACGAGCAGTACTTC.

The J gene is TRBJ2-1, the V gene TRBV5-6; D uncertain. Trimming stripped 2 bases from V and 4 bases from J, with 10 bases between. The germline V gene encodes CDR1 SGHDT and CDR2 YYEEEE. CDR3 length: 14 amino acids. CDR3 in amino acids: CASSFAQFYNEQFF. The CDR3 region has the DNA TGTGCCAGCAGCTTCGCACAGTTTTACAATGAGCAGTTCTTC.

V usage is TRBV6-5 and J usage is TRBJ1-2, with D maybe TRBD1 (6 bases). CDR3 length equals 13 residues. Germline CDR1 and CDR2: MNHEY and SVGAGI. V lost 8 bases and J 3 bases, leaving 13 bases between the germline ends. CDR3 protein: CASRKSGDYGYTF. The CDR3 DNA reads TGTGCCAGCCGAAAATCAGGGGACTATGGCTACACCTTC.

The chain combines TRBV5-1 with TRBJ2-1; 9 nucleotides line up with TRBD2. The CDR3 is made up of 15 amino acids. Unmatched junction bases numbered 7, after V lost 1 base and J lost 8 bases. CDR1 SGHRS and CDR2 YFSETQ come from the germline V gene. The CDR3 loop reads CASSLRREGPHEQFF. CDR3 nucleotides: TGCGCCAGCAGCTTGCGGCGGGAGGGTCCGCATGAGCAGTTCTTC.

The chain joins TRBV20-1 to TRBJ2-2, with a possible D match to TRBD1 (6 bases). With 3 bases removed from V and 1 base from J, the gap between germline ends came to 12 bases. The CDR3 has 15 residues. Germline CDR1 reads DFQATT; CDR2 reads SNEGSKA (reference sequence). CDR3 amino acids: CSASSGAWNTGELFF. The DNA for the CDR3 is TGCAGTGCTAGTTCAGGGGCTTGGAACACCGGGGAGCTGTTTTTT.

This chain joins TRBV14 and TRBJ1-1, with D possibly matching TRBD1 (6 bases). CDR1 is SGHDN, CDR2 FVKESK, per germline. V lost 4 bases and J 6 bases, leaving 18 bases between the germline ends. The CDR3 is 15 residues long. CDR3 bases: TGTGCCAGCAGCCCCCGCCGGGGGGCTGATGCTGAAGCTTTCTTT. Its translation: CASSPRRGADAEAFF.

The V call is TRBV4-3, the J call TRBJ2-5, with 11 bases aligning to TRBD1. CDR3 length: 17 amino acids. The ends lost 1 base at V and 5 bases at J; junction bases unmatched: 9. Germline CDR1 is LGHNA and CDR2 is YSLEER. For the CDR3, the DNA is TGCGCCAGCAGCCAAGGGCGGACAGGGGGCTTAGAGGAGACCCAGTACTTC. This gives the protein CASSQGRTGGLEETQYF.

In the case of this clone: An end of the junction differs from the germline gene, which may be a read error. The chain recombines TRBV7-3 with TRBJ2-7, with 8 bases fitting TRBD1. CDR1 is SGHTA and CDR2 is FQGTGA in the germline V gene. The CDR3 totals 17 residues. CDR3 sequence (DNA): TGTGCCAGCATCTTAAACCTCCAGGACAGGGTACCCTACGAGCAGTACTTC. This sequence encodes CASILNLQDRVPYEQYF.

The chain combines TRBV10-1 with TRBJ1-4; 12 nucleotides agree with TRBD1. Germline CDR1 and CDR2: WNHNN and SYGVQD (reference sequence). The CDR3 is 15 amino acids. With V trimmed by 8 bases and J by 8 bases, 9 bases remained unmatched. Here the CDR3 reads CASRDRGRVGEKLFF. The CDR3 bases are TGCGCCAGCCGGGACAGGGGGCGCGTGGGGGAAAAACTGTTTTTT.

CDR3 region: CASSFTGTSSYNEQFF. The CDR3 DNA is TGTGCCAGCAGCTTTACCGGGACTAGCTCCTACAATGAGCAGTTCTTC. The chain links TRBV7-2 to TRBJ2-1, with 8 bases fitting TRBD2. The CDR3 contains 16 residues. CDR1 and CDR2 from the germline V gene are SGHTA and FQGNSA. Unmatched junction bases numbered 4, after V lost 3 bases and J lost 0 bases.

V gene TRBV27 combines with J gene TRBJ2-1; possible D gene TRBD2, 5 bases. This CDR3 region has 15 residues. Trimming took off 5 bases at V and 6 bases at J, with 17 bases between the two ends. Germline CDR1 is MNHEY and CDR2 is SMNVEV (reference sequence). Here the CDR3 reads CASSPGTASINEQFF. In DNA form, the CDR3 reads TGTGCCAGCAGTCCGGGAACAGCCTCCATCAATGAGCAGTTCTTC.